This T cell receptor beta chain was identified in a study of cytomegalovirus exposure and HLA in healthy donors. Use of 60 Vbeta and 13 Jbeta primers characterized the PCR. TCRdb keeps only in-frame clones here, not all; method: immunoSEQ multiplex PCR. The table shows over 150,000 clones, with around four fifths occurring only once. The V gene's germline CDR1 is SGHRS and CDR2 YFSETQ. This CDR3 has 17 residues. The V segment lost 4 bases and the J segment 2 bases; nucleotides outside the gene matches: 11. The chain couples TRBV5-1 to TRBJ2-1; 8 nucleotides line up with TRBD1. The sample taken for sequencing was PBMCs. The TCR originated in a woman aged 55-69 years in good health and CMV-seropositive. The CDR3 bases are TGCGCCAGCAGCCCGGACAGGGCAGTCACACCCTACAATGAGCAGTTCTTC. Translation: CASSPDRAVTPYNEQFF.